These 9 T cell receptor beta chains were all obtained from the same sample, sequenced in a study of blood T cell repertoires in COVID-19. Data came from immunoSEQ multiplex PCR; TCRdb stores just in-frame clones and leaves some out. Among some 400,000 clones listed, around 87% were seen once. Input material: PBMCs or T cells enriched from blood (not recorded which). The receptor source for this set is a man aged 25 to 40 who had recovered from COVID-19.

The V and J genes are TRBV4-2 and TRBJ2-3, with 15 bases matching TRBD2. The CDR3 contains 19 residues. The germline V gene encodes CDR1 LGHNA and CDR2 YNFKEQ. V shed 1 base and J 2 bases; nucleotides not matched to a gene: 7. The CDR3 reads CASSQVGLAGGRITDTQYF. The CDR3, as DNA: TGTGCCAGCAGCCAAGTGGGACTAGCGGGGGGCAGAATCACAGATACGCAGTATTTT.

The J gene is TRBJ1-6, the V gene TRBV9; 8 bases map to TRBD1. CDR1 is SGDLS, CDR2 YYNGEE, per germline. CDR3 size: 14 residues. The V and J ends lost 3 bases and 9 bases, in that order; junction bases with no gene match: 5. In nucleotides, the CDR3 is TGTGCCAGCAGCGCCGGACAGGGTAGTTCACCCCTCCACTTT. This sequence encodes CASSAGQGSSPLHF.

In this sample, this clone turned up once. The chain joins TRBV10-3 to TRBJ2-7; 10 bases agree with TRBD1. The V segment lost 6 bases and the J segment 4 bases; nucleotides outside the gene matches: 3. Germline lookup yields CDR1 ENHRY and CDR2 SYGVKD. The CDR3 is 13 residues long. DNA of the CDR3: TGTGCCATCAGGACGGGACAGGGGTACGAGCAGTACTTC. Translated: CAIRTGQGYEQYF.

The gene calls are TRBV9 and TRBJ1-6; D is ambiguous. V was cut by 3 bases and J by 8 bases, with 12 bases left in between. The CDR3 extends over 14 amino acids. CDR1 and CDR2 (germline): SGDLS, YYNGEE. CDR3 region: CASSETGWDSPLHF. The CDR3, as DNA: TGTGCCAGCAGCGAAACGGGTTGGGATTCACCCCTCCACTTT. The full variable domain, its missing parts supplied by reference TRBV9 and TRBJ1-6, is DSGVTQTPKHLITATGQRVTLRCSPRSGDLSVYWYQQSLDQGLQFLIQYYNGEERAKGNILERFSAQQFPDLHSELNLSSLELGDSALYFCASSETGWDSPLHFGNGTRLTVT.

This clone is a singleton in its sample. This CDR3 reads CASVSQGISSKNIQYF. CDR3 sequence (DNA): TGTGCCAGTGTATCGCAGGGTATCTCGTCCAAAAACATTCAGTACTTC. This sequence joins TRBV19 and TRBJ2-4, with D perhaps TRBD1 (5 bases). Germline CDR1 and CDR2: LNHDA and SQIVND (reference sequence). CDR3 length: 16 amino acids. V dropped 8 bases and J dropped 2 bases, with 19 bases sitting between them.

V is TRBV4-2 and J is TRBJ1-1; D is possibly TRBD1 (6 bases). This CDR3 is 15 amino acids long. Germline values: CDR1 LGHNA, CDR2 YNFKEQ. Trimming pared 4 bases from V and 0 bases from J, leaving 12 bases between. The CDR3 reads CASSLDRSVNTEAFF. CDR3 DNA: TGTGCCAGCAGCCTCGACAGGAGCGTGAACACTGAAGCTTTCTTT.

This chain links TRBV5-1 with TRBJ2-1, with a tentative D call TRBD1 (5 bases). Germline loops: CDR1 SGHRS, CDR2 YFSETQ. The CDR3 consists of 14 residues. Trimming pared 2 bases from V and 8 bases from J, leaving 14 bases between. The CDR3 DNA reads as TGCGCCAGCAGCTTTGGGGCAACTGGGGATGAGCAGTTCTTC. Its translation: CASSFGATGDEQFF.

CDR3 residues: CASRGDIENEKLFF. CDR3 DNA sequence: TGCGCCAGCAGGGGAGACATCGAAAATGAAAAACTGTTTTTT. The chain carries TRBV4-3 and TRBJ1-4; D is unresolved. The germline V gene encodes CDR1 LGHNA and CDR2 YSLEER. This CDR3 comprises 14 residues. The germline V and J ends were trimmed by 6 bases and 5 bases, with 13 bases remaining between them.

The CDR3 loop is CASSLLGQSNQPQHF. The CDR3 DNA reads as TGCGCCAGCAGCTTGTTGGGACAGAGCAATCAGCCCCAGCATTTT. The J gene is TRBJ1-5, the V gene TRBV5-1; 7 bases agree with TRBD1. Per germline, CDR1 SGHRS and CDR2 YFSETQ. This CDR3 is 15 amino acids long. Trimming cost V 1 base and J 1 base; bases outside gene matches: 2.